This T cell receptor (beta chain) comes out of a study of T cell clones after liver transplantation. The CDR3 is 16 residues long. CDR1 and CDR2 from the germline V gene are KGHSH and LQKENI. V lost 0 bases to trimming and J lost 6 bases; unmatched junction nucleotides: 4. On this clone itself: Its antigen remains unknown.

Overall study findings and caveats: Compared with third party-reactive sequences, donor-reactive ones declined more, independent of withdrawal success.

Sequencing used immunoSEQ multiplex PCR; TCRdb keeps in-frame clones, though not all of them. The top ten clones hold more than 2% of a sample with fewer than 80,000 clones, roughly 80% of them seen once. This sequence joins TRBV18 and TRBJ2-1; 11 bases are shared with TRBD2. Sequenced material: CD4+ T cells from blood, taken 48 months after liver transplant. This clonotype was obtained from a human patient who received a liver transplant. Some T cells may have come from the graft donor. The CDR3 sequence: CASSPPNSGGANEQFF. The CDR3 nucleotides read TGTGCCAGCTCACCACCGAATAGCGGGGGGGCCAATGAGCAGTTCTTC.